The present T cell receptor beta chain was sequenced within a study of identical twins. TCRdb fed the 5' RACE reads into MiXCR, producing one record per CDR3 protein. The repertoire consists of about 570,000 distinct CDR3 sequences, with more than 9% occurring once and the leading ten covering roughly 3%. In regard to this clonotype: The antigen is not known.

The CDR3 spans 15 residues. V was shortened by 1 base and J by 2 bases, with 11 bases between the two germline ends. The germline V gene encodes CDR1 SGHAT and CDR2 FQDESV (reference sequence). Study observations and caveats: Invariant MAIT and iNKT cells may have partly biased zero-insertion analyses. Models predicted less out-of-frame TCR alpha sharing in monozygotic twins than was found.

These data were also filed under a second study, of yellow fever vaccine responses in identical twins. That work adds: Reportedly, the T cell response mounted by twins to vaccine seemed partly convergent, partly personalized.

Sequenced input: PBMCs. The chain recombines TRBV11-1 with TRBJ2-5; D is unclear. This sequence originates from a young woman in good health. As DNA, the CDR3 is TGTGCCAGCAGCTTAGTGGGCCAACTGCAAGAGACCCAGTACTTC. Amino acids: CASSLVGQLQETQYF.